One and the same sample provided the 26 T cell receptor beta chains below, sequenced in a study of T cell responses to AZD1222 COVID-19 vaccine. Sequencing used immunoSEQ multiplex PCR; TCRdb keeps in-frame clones, though not all of them. The data contain fewer than 200,000 clones, around 90% of them singletons. The sequenced sample was peripheral blood, obtained 28 days after the second AZD1222 dose. The origin of the receptors is an adult who received the AZD1222 COVID-19 vaccine.

The chain joins TRBV5-8 to TRBJ1-3; possibly TRBD1 for D (6 bases). The V gene lost 6 bases and the J gene lost 0 bases, with 16 bases spanning the gap. CDR1 SGHTS and CDR2 YDEGEE come from the germline V gene. The CDR3 runs 16 residues. CDR3 sequence reads: CASTRWGAASGNTIYF. CDR3 DNA: TGTGCCAGCACCCGCTGGGGGGCTGCCTCTGGAAACACCATATATTTT.

The rearrangement links TRBV9 to TRBJ2-7; either TRBD1 or TRBD2 may supply D (6 bases each). The CDR3 runs 15 residues. Germline CDR1 SGDLS, CDR2 YYNGEE. Trimming pared 0 bases from V and 2 bases from J, leaving 12 bases between. CDR3 sequence reads: CASSVGGGIAYEQYF. The CDR3 bases are TGTGCCAGCAGCGTAGGAGGGGGGATTGCCTACGAGCAGTACTTC.

This chain joins TRBV15 and TRBJ2-7; D unresolved. CDR3 length equals 13 residues. The germline V and J ends were trimmed by 0 bases and 0 bases, with 3 bases remaining between them. From germline, CDR1 is LNHNV and CDR2 YYDKDF (reference sequence). Written as DNA, the CDR3 is TGTGCCACCAGCAGAGAGAACTCCTACGAGCAGTACTTC. As protein: CATSRENSYEQYF.

This chain links TRBV6-5 with TRBJ1-4; D not resolved. Germline values: CDR1 MNHEY, CDR2 SVGAGI. V shed 8 bases and J shed 3 bases, with 13 bases lying between them. The CDR3 runs 14 residues. This CDR3 is CASVDLGSNEKLFF. Here the CDR3 DNA reads TGTGCCAGCGTGGACCTTGGTTCTAATGAAAAACTGTTTTTT.

The rearrangement links TRBV5-6 to TRBJ1-2; D is possibly TRBD1 (6 bases). There are 13 residues in the CDR3. Germline CDR1 reads SGHDT; CDR2 reads YYEEEE. Trimming cost V 4 bases and J 3 bases, with 10 bases left between them. The DNA of the CDR3 is TGTGCCAGCAGCCGCAGGGGTCACTATGGCTACACCTTC. It codes for CASSRRGHYGYTF. The whole variable domain, filled in from reference TRBV5-6 and TRBJ1-2, reads DAGVTQSPTHLIKTRGQQVTLRCSPKSGHDTVSWYQQALGQGPQFIFQYYEEEERQRGNFPDRFSGHQFPNYSSELNVNALLLGDSALYLCASSRRGHYGYTFGSGTRLTVV.

The chain employs TRBV7-2 and TRBJ1-1, with a tentative D call TRBD1 (5 bases). The CDR3 loop spans 16 amino acids. Germline V gene lookup returns CDR1 SGHTA and CDR2 FQGNSA. Trimming took 5 bases from V and 10 from J, leaving 26 bases between them. The CDR3 bases are TGTGCCAGCAGCCGGGCCGCTCTGGCGGGGCCCCTTGGAGCTTTCTTT. It translates to CASSRAALAGPLGAFF.

The chain is built from TRBV7-9 and TRBJ1-2; D unresolved. The CDR3 has 14 amino acids. Germline V gene data show CDR1 as SEHNR and CDR2 as FQNEAQ (reference sequence). Between the trimmed V and J ends, which lost 2 bases and 4 bases, there was a span of 11 bases. The CDR3 spells CASSLLAQSYGYTF. The CDR3 DNA sequence: TGTGCCAGCAGCTTACTCGCGCAGAGCTATGGCTACACCTTC.

CDR3 residues: CASSPRGLAGGEQFF. CDR3 DNA: TGTGCCAGCAGCCCCCGGGGACTAGCGGGGGGAGAGCAGTTCTTC. The V and J genes are TRBV5-8 and TRBJ2-1; 15 positions agree with TRBD2. Looked up from germline, CDR1 is SGHTS and CDR2 is YDEGEE. Trimming at V came to 4 bases and at J to 10 bases, leaving 6 bases not matched to a gene. CDR3 length: 15 amino acids.

The chain has TRBV19 and TRBJ1-2, with a possible D match to TRBD1 (5 bases). This CDR3 has 15 residues. CDR1 is LNHDA, CDR2 SQIVND, per germline (reference sequence). The V end lost 7 bases, the J end lost 8 bases, and 23 bases lay between the germline ends. CDR3 sequence (DNA): TGTGCCAGTACCCGACGGGGGACGGGTCCGCGGGGCTACACCTTC. Translating it yields CASTRRGTGPRGYTF.

The CDR3 loop reads CASSLMGGLYNIQYF. CDR3 in DNA: TGTGCCAGCAGCTTGATGGGGGGCTTGTATAACATTCAGTACTTC. V usage is TRBV5-6 and J usage is TRBJ2-4; perhaps D is TRBD1 or TRBD2 (6 bases each). Germline-derived CDR1 and CDR2 are SGHDT and YYEEEE. Trimming cost V 1 base and J 7 bases, with 15 bases left between them. The CDR3 loop spans 15 amino acids.

The rearrangement uses TRBV4-3 and TRBJ2-5; D remains ambiguous. The CDR3 totals 16 residues. CDR1 and CDR2 (germline): LGHNA, YSLEER. With 2 bases removed from V and 4 bases from J, the gap between germline ends came to 17 bases. The CDR3 protein is CASSQSAIAWAETQYF. Here the CDR3 DNA reads TGCGCCAGCAGCCAATCGGCTATAGCTTGGGCAGAGACCCAGTACTTC.

The chain links TRBV20-1 to TRBJ1-2; D remains unclear. The CDR3 totals 13 residues. Trimming took off 3 bases at V and 5 bases at J, with 13 bases between the two ends. Germline CDR1 is DFQATT and CDR2 is SNEGSKA (reference sequence). Written as DNA, the CDR3 is TGCAGTGCTAGTCAGGCAGGAGTTTATGGCTACACCTTC. Amino acids: CSASQAGVYGYTF.

The chain joins TRBV23-1 to TRBJ1-3; 9 bases map to TRBD1. TRBV23-1 is reported as an ORF; its role is uncertain. V lost 3 bases and J lost 0; bases outside the gene matches: 12. CDR3 length: 19 residues. CDR3 nucleotide sequence: TGCGCCAGCAGTCACCGTCCCGGGACAGGGATCTACTCTGGAAACACCATATATTTT. As protein: CASSHRPGTGIYSGNTIYF.

The CDR3 sequence is CASSLAGFPRELFF. CDR3 nucleotide sequence: TGTGCCAGCAGCTTGGCAGGGTTCCCAAGGGAGCTGTTTTTT. The chain combines TRBV5-6 with TRBJ2-2; tentative D call: TRBD1 (5 bases). The CDR3 has 14 amino acids. The V gene lost 0 bases and the J gene lost 9 bases, with 12 bases spanning the gap. Per germline, CDR1 SGHDT and CDR2 YYEEEE.

The chain links TRBV9 to TRBJ2-1; no clear D. The V gene's germline CDR1 is SGDLS and CDR2 YYNGEE. Trimming took 0 bases from V and 7 from J, leaving 8 bases between them. The CDR3 contains 13 residues. CDR3 protein: CASSVAVRNEQFF. CDR3 nucleotide sequence: TGTGCCAGCAGCGTAGCGGTAAGGAATGAGCAGTTCTTC.

CDR3 DNA: TGCGCCAGCAGCTTGGGGACAGGGGCCGATAATGAAAAACTGTTTTTT. Encoded protein: CASSLGTGADNEKLFF. V is TRBV5-1 and J is TRBJ1-4; 9 bases fit TRBD1. The CDR3 runs 16 residues. The germline V gene has CDR1 SGHRS and CDR2 YFSETQ. V dropped 0 bases and J dropped 4; count of bases not matched to a gene: 4. Combining the CDR3 with reference TRBV5-1 and TRBJ1-4 gives the whole variable domain KAGVTQTPRYLIKTRGQQVTLSCSPISGHRSVSWYQQTPGQGLQFLFEYFSETQRNKGNFPGRFSGRQFSNSRSEMNVSTLELGDSALYLCASSLGTGADNEKLFFGSGTQLSVL.

J is TRBJ1-5 and V is TRBV2, with 10 bases matching TRBD1. Germline V gives CDR1 SNHLY, CDR2 FYNNEI. The junction had 4 bases not matched to a gene; V was cut back by 6 bases and J by 5 bases. The CDR3 runs 14 residues. The CDR3 region has the DNA TGTGCCAGCAGCCGGGGGACAGGGGATCAGCCCCAGCATTTT. Protein sequence: CASSRGTGDQPQHF.

The chain has TRBV6-2 or TRBV6-3 and TRBJ2-3; no clear D. The CDR3 sequence is 12 residues long. The V gene lost 6 bases and the J gene lost 6 bases, with 10 bases spanning the gap. Germline CDR1 is MNHEY and CDR2 is SVGEGT. CDR3 protein: CASSPPGDTQYF. Here the CDR3 DNA reads TGTGCCAGCAGCCCCCCCGGGGATACGCAGTATTTT.

The rearrangement joins TRBV5-5 to TRBJ1-1; TRBD1 matches at 9 bases. The V and J ends lost 4 bases and 1 base, in that order; junction bases with no gene match: 17. The CDR3 is made up of 19 amino acids. Germline V gene data show CDR1 as SGHKS and CDR2 as YYEKEE (reference sequence). The CDR3 here is CASSIQVGTGRYPNTEAFF. The CDR3 DNA reads as TGTGCCAGCAGCATCCAGGTAGGGACAGGGAGGTACCCGAACACTGAAGCTTTCTTT.

This chain uses TRBV7-9 with TRBJ1-6; TRBD1 is a possible D gene (5 bases). CDR1 and CDR2 (germline): SEHNR, FQNEAQ (reference sequence). This CDR3 is built from 15 residues. With 1 base removed from V and 14 bases from J, the gap between germline ends came to 18 bases. CDR3 DNA: TGTGCCAGCAGCTTAGATGTGGGGGTCACATCTTCCCTCCACTTT. This translates into CASSLDVGVTSSLHF. The variable domain in full, completed from reference TRBV7-9 and TRBJ1-6, reads DTGVSQNPRHKITKRGQNVTFRCDPISEHNRLYWYRQTLGQGPEFLTYFQNEAQLEKSRLLSDRFSAERPKGSFSTLEIQRTEQGDSAMYLCASSLDVGVTSSLHFGNGTRLTVT.

The V gene is TRBV7-8, the J gene TRBJ1-2, with a weak D call TRBD1 (6 bases). The CDR3 is 14 amino acids. V gave up 8 bases and J gave up 5 bases, with 18 bases separating them. Germline lookup yields CDR1 SGHVS and CDR2 FQNEAQ. The CDR3 sequence is CASSGGPSGYGYTF. The CDR3 DNA is TGTGCCAGCTCGGGGGGCCCGAGCGGGTATGGCTACACCTTC.

The chain couples TRBV30 to TRBJ2-5; 7 nucleotides match TRBD1. CDR1 and CDR2 (germline): GTSNPN, SVGIG (reference sequence). V lost 1 base, J lost 4 bases, and 9 bases stayed unmatched. This CDR3 contains 15 residues. In DNA, the CDR3 is TGTGCCTGGAGTGAAGGTTGGCGACAGGGAGAGACCCAGTACTTC. Translation: CAWSEGWRQGETQYF.

V is TRBV7-9 and J is TRBJ1-5; D call uncertain. This CDR3 comprises 17 residues. Germline V gene lookup returns CDR1 SEHNR and CDR2 FQNEAQ (reference sequence). V gave up 5 bases and J gave up 0 bases, with 17 bases separating them. CDR3 protein: CASSAAPGKNSNQPQHF. The CDR3 nucleotides read TGTGCCAGCAGCGCGGCCCCTGGAAAAAATAGCAATCAGCCCCAGCATTTT.

CDR3 DNA: TGTGCCAGCAGCCCGGGACTAGCTTCGGATACGCAGTATTTT. Amino acid sequence: CASSPGLASDTQYF. The chain recombines TRBV11-3 with TRBJ2-3, with 9 bases matching TRBD2. After removal of 5 bases from V and 6 bases from J, the junction contained 6 bases not matched to a gene. From germline, CDR1 is SGHNT and CDR2 YENEEA. The CDR3 length is 14 residues. Looking up the rest from reference TRBV11-3 and TRBJ2-3 gives the full variable domain: EAGVVQSPRYKIIEKKQPVAFWCNPISGHNTLYWYLQNLGQGPELLIRYENEEAVDDSQLPKDRFSAERLKGVDSTLKIQPAELGDSAVYLCASSPGLASDTQYFGPGTRLTVL.

This clone occurred a few times. This chain links TRBV7-9 with TRBJ1-5, with a tentative D call TRBD1 (5 bases). The germline V gene encodes CDR1 SEHNR and CDR2 FQNEAQ (reference sequence). Trimming shortened V by 5 bases and J by 0 bases, and 8 bases separated the two germline ends. CDR3 length: 14 amino acids. CDR3 sequence reads: CASSQGYSNQPQHF. CDR3 DNA: TGTGCCAGCAGCCAGGGATATAGCAATCAGCCCCAGCATTTT. Drawing the rest from reference TRBV7-9 and TRBJ1-5, the complete variable domain is DTGVSQNPRHKITKRGQNVTFRCDPISEHNRLYWYRQTLGQGPEFLTYFQNEAQLEKSRLLSDRFSAERPKGSFSTLEIQRTEQGDSAMYLCASSQGYSNQPQHFGDGTRLSIL.

The chain joins TRBV12-3 or TRBV12-4 to TRBJ1-1; unclear D gene. The V end lost 2 bases, the J end lost 3 bases, and 4 bases lay between the germline ends. The CDR3 is 12 amino acids. CDR3 nucleotide sequence: TGTGCCAGCAGTTTAAGGTACACTGAAGCTTTCTTT. Encoded protein: CASSLRYTEAFF.